These 27 T cell receptor beta chains were sequenced from one sample in a study of blood T cell repertoires in COVID-19. Measured with immunoSEQ multiplex PCR; TCRdb has only the in-frame clones, and not every one. This sample carries just over 300,000 clones, roughly 86% of them seen once, and the ten largest clones take approximately 1.8%. Material for sequencing was peripheral blood. The receptors here all came from a woman aged 25-40 years with COVID-19, enrolled during active disease.

The V and J genes are TRBV6-5 and TRBJ2-2; D perhaps matches TRBD2 (6 bases). Trimming stripped 2 bases from V and 6 bases from J, with 13 bases between. CDR1 and CDR2 from the germline V gene are MNHEY and SVGAGI. The CDR3 extends over 15 amino acids. CDR3 DNA sequence: TGTGCCAGCAGTTACCCCCGCGGCGGGGCCGGGGAGCTGTTTTTT. Its protein is CASSYPRGGAGELFF.

V and J are TRBV5-1 and TRBJ1-5, with a weak D call TRBD1 (5 bases). CDR1 and CDR2 (germline): SGHRS, YFSETQ. The V end lost 1 base, the J end lost 5 bases, and 7 bases lay between the germline ends. CDR3 length: 13 residues. CDR3 residues: CASSLPRDQPQHF. The CDR3 nucleotides read TGCGCCAGCAGCTTGCCCAGGGATCAGCCCCAGCATTTT.

The CDR3 nucleotides read TGTGCCAGCAGCTTGGCCCTAATCCCCTACGAGCAGTACGTC. It specifies CASSLALIPYEQYV. This chain uses TRBV5-6 with TRBJ2-7; D unresolved. Trimming left V 0 bases short and J 2 bases short, with 9 bases between. The CDR3 is made up of 14 amino acids. Germline CDR1 SGHDT, CDR2 YYEEEE.

This clone has more than one count but fewer than ten. The rearrangement joins TRBV2 to TRBJ2-1, with TRBD1 matching 11 bases. The CDR3 spans 17 residues. CDR1 and CDR2 from the germline V gene are SNHLY and FYNNEI. V shed 0 bases, J shed 7 bases, and the junction held 8 bases outside the gene matches. CDR3 residues: CASSEALPGQGVNEQFF. The CDR3 DNA reads as TGTGCCAGCAGTGAAGCGCTTCCGGGACAGGGGGTGAATGAGCAGTTCTTC.

The chain carries TRBV20-1 and TRBJ2-7, with a tentative D call TRBD1 (6 bases). There are 13 residues in the CDR3. V lost 3 bases, J lost 3 bases, and 12 bases lay in between. Germline V gene lookup returns CDR1 DFQATT and CDR2 SNEGSKA (reference sequence). The CDR3 spells CSASHRDSYEQYV. DNA for the CDR3: TGCAGTGCTAGTCACAGGGATAGCTACGAGCAGTACGTC.

This sequence joins TRBV4-1 and TRBJ2-1, with 10 bases that match TRBD2. CDR1 is MGHRA, CDR2 YSYEKL, per germline. Trimming removed 3 bases from V and 7 bases from J; junction bases left unmatched: 12. CDR3 length: 17 residues. DNA for the CDR3: TGCGCCAGCAGCCAGGCATGGGGGAGCGGGGGGGATAATGAGCAGTTCTTC. Its translation is CASSQAWGSGGDNEQFF.

This chain connects TRBV5-1 to TRBJ1-1, with D perhaps TRBD1 (6 bases). V lost 0 bases to trimming and J lost 7 bases, with 10 bases between them. The CDR3 has 13 residues. The V gene's germline CDR1 is SGHRS and CDR2 YFSETQ. CDR3 amino acids: CASSLDRADEAFF. CDR3 in DNA: TGCGCCAGCAGCTTGGACAGGGCTGATGAAGCTTTCTTT.

This clone showed up just a few times. The chain employs TRBV2 and TRBJ1-3, with 10 bases matching TRBD1. The CDR3 extends over 16 amino acids. J gave up 3 bases and V 4 bases, and 6 bases lay outside the gene matches. Germline V gene sequence: CDR1 SNHLY, CDR2 FYNNEI. Here the CDR3 reads CASSGPGTGVGNTIYF. The CDR3 coding sequence is TGTGCCAGCAGTGGGCCGGGGACAGGGGTTGGAAACACCATATATTTT. Using reference TRBV2 and TRBJ1-3 for the parts outside the CDR3, the full variable domain is EPEVTQTPSHQVTQMGQEVILRCVPISNHLYFYWYRQILGQKVEFLVSFYNNEISEKSEIFDDQFSVERPDGSNFTLKIRSTKLEDSAMYFCASSGPGTGVGNTIYFGEGSWLTVV.

The chain carries TRBV12-5 and TRBJ2-7; TRBD2 agrees at 11 bases. Germline V gene data show CDR1 as LGHNT and CDR2 as FRNRAP. CDR3 length: 13 amino acids. V was pared by 5 bases and J by 6 bases, with 3 bases of the junction left unmatched. DNA of the CDR3: TGTGCTAGTGGTCCGGGACTAGCGGTCGAGCAGTACTTC. Its protein is CASGPGLAVEQYF.

The chain recombines TRBV10-3 with TRBJ1-1, with 11 bases identical to TRBD1. Per the germline V gene, CDR1 is ENHRY and CDR2 is SYGVKD. The CDR3 sequence is 16 residues long. The J segment lost 7 bases and the V segment lost 1 base, leaving 8 bases of the junction unmatched. CDR3 in DNA: TGTGCCATCAGTGAGTGGCGGAGGACAGGGGGCGGTGAAGCTTTCTTT. Encoded protein: CAISEWRRTGGGEAFF.

The rearrangement joins TRBV24-1 to TRBJ2-3, with D maybe TRBD2 (5 bases). Trimming stripped 4 bases from V and 7 bases from J, with 17 bases between. This CDR3 is built from 15 residues. Germline CDR1 and CDR2: KGHDR and SFDVKD. This CDR3 reads CATSDPLELAHTQYF. CDR3 DNA: TGTGCCACCAGTGACCCTCTGGAGCTAGCTCATACGCAGTATTTT.

This clone was seen just once. V gene TRBV6-6 combines with J gene TRBJ2-2; 11 bases are a match to TRBD1. The CDR3 totals 14 residues. Germline values: CDR1 MNHNY, CDR2 SVGAGI (reference sequence). Trimming at V came to 10 bases and at J to 7 bases, leaving 8 bases not matched to a gene. DNA of the CDR3: TGTGCCACCCGTGGACAGGGGGCAATCGGGGAGCTGTTTTTT. Translating gives CATRGQGAIGELFF.

The chain joins TRBV28 to TRBJ2-1; 10 bases match TRBD2. After removal of 5 bases from V and 5 bases from J, the junction contained 6 bases not matched to a gene. The CDR3 contains 15 residues. Germline V gene sequence: CDR1 MDHEN, CDR2 SYDVKM. CDR3 residues: CASSTPSGGHNEQFF. CDR3 bases: TGTGCCAGCAGTACCCCTAGCGGGGGCCACAATGAGCAGTTCTTC. The full variable domain, with the rest looked up from reference TRBV28 and TRBJ2-1, is DVKVTQSSRYLVKRTGEKVFLECVQDMDHENMFWYRQDPGLGLRLIYFSYDVKMKEKGDIPEGYSVSREKKERFSLILESASTNQTSMYLCASSTPSGGHNEQFFGPGTRLTVL.

V is TRBV7-8 and J is TRBJ2-1, with D possibly being TRBD2 (5 bases). Germline V lookup: CDR1 SGHVS, CDR2 FQNEAQ. V lost 5 bases to trimming and J lost 6 bases, with 17 bases between them. The CDR3 runs 15 residues. For the CDR3, the DNA is TGTGCCAGCAGCAATACCTTAGACCTAGCCAATGAGCAGTTCTTC. Translation gives CASSNTLDLANEQFF. Filled out from reference TRBV7-8 and TRBJ2-1, the complete variable domain reads GAGVSQSPRYKVAKRGQDVALRCDPISGHVSLFWYQQALGQGPEFLTYFQNEAQLDKSGLPSDRFFAERPEGSVSTLKIQRTQQEDSAVYLCASSNTLDLANEQFFGPGTRLTVL.

This clone was observed a single time. The chain uses TRBV6-1 and TRBJ1-3; possible D gene TRBD1, 5 bases. Deletions cut 3 bases from V and 4 bases from J, with 10 bases between. Germline-derived CDR1 and CDR2 are MNHNS and SASEGT. The CDR3 contains 14 residues. The CDR3 coding sequence is TGTGCCAGCAGTGATACAGGTTCCGGAAACACCATATATTTT. Its protein product is CASSDTGSGNTIYF.

The rearrangement links TRBV5-4 to TRBJ2-2; 7 nucleotides align to TRBD1. CDR3 length: 17 amino acids. Germline-derived CDR1 and CDR2 are SGHNT and YYREEE (reference sequence). V lost 4 bases to trimming and J lost 4 bases; unmatched junction nucleotides: 13. In nucleotides, the CDR3 is TGTGCCAGCAGCCCCCCCACGACAGGGCGAAGCACCGGGGAGCTGTTTTTT. It codes for CASSPPTTGRSTGELFF.

The chain combines TRBV4-1 with TRBJ2-5; the match to TRBD1 covers 9 bases. Germline CDR1 is MGHRA and CDR2 is YSYEKL. The CDR3 covers 15 residues. V was pared by 5 bases and J by 3 bases, with 7 bases of the junction left unmatched. The CDR3 DNA is TGCGCCAGCAGCGCTTTGGGACAGGGAAAAGAGACCCAGTACTTC. This gives the protein CASSALGQGKETQYF.

This rearrangement joins TRBV18 to TRBJ1-6; D call uncertain. V lost 1 base and J 8 bases, leaving 6 bases between the germline ends. The CDR3 spans 13 residues. Germline V gives CDR1 KGHSH, CDR2 LQKENI. The CDR3 is CASSPLIYSPLHF. The DNA for the CDR3 is TGTGCCAGCTCACCACTAATCTATTCACCCCTCCACTTT.

The rearrangement links TRBV6-1 to TRBJ1-1; the D gene is possibly TRBD1 (5 bases). CDR1 is MNHNS, CDR2 SASEGT, per germline. This CDR3 contains 14 residues. The V and J ends lost 0 bases and 3 bases respectively, with 8 bases between them. CDR3: CASSEAPGDTEAFF. DNA for the CDR3: TGTGCCAGCAGTGAAGCTCCGGGGGACACTGAAGCTTTCTTT.

The gene calls are TRBV4-3 and TRBJ1-2; TRBD1 aligns across 9 bases. CDR1 and CDR2 (germline): LGHNA, YSLEER. The CDR3 is 17 residues long. V was pared by 0 bases and J by 4 bases, with 9 bases of the junction left unmatched. The CDR3 sequence: CASSQDHSGQGAYGYTF. The CDR3 bases are TGCGCCAGCAGCCAAGATCACTCGGGACAGGGAGCCTATGGCTACACCTTC.

CDR3 region: CASGPDGIFYGYTF. The CDR3, as DNA: TGCGCCAGCGGCCCGGACGGGATATTCTATGGCTACACCTTC. The chain has TRBV5-1 and TRBJ1-2; no clear D gene. V was clipped by 7 bases and J by 4 bases, with 17 bases between them. Germline CDR1 and CDR2: SGHRS and YFSETQ. The CDR3 is 14 residues long.

This chain links TRBV4-1 with TRBJ1-1; 9 bases fit TRBD1. V lost 1 base and J lost 6; bases outside the gene matches: 9. CDR1 and CDR2 from the germline V gene are MGHRA and YSYEKL. The CDR3 length is 16 residues. CDR3 region: CASSQGRGQGLAEAFF. CDR3 nucleotides: TGCGCCAGCAGCCAAGGCCGGGGACAGGGACTGGCTGAAGCTTTCTTT.

This clone is a singleton in its sample. The CDR3 DNA reads as TGTGCCAGCGGGACAAACTATGGCTACACCTTC. It specifies CASGTNYGYTF. The rearrangement joins TRBV27 to TRBJ1-2; D perhaps matches TRBD1 (6 bases). The CDR3 is 11 residues long. The V end was cut by 8 bases, the J end by 2 bases, with 6 bases between. Germline lookup yields CDR1 MNHEY and CDR2 SMNVEV (reference sequence).

This clone was detected ten times or more. This CDR3 reads CAITQGSDEKLFF. CDR3 sequence (DNA): TGTGCCATCACACAGGGGTCTGATGAAAAACTGTTTTTT. The V gene is TRBV12-3 or TRBV12-4, the J gene TRBJ1-4, with TRBD1 matching over 7 bases. Unmatched junction bases numbered 8, after V lost 10 bases and J lost 6 bases. The length of the CDR3 is 13 residues.

This rearrangement joins TRBV6-1 to TRBJ1-2; 9 nucleotides agree with TRBD1. Germline V gene data show CDR1 as MNHNS and CDR2 as SASEGT. The J segment lost 6 bases and the V segment lost 2 bases, leaving 7 bases of the junction unmatched. This CDR3 comprises 15 residues. The CDR3 nucleotides are TGTGCCAGCAGTGAAATCGGGACAGGGCTGAATGGCTACACCTTC. Its protein is CASSEIGTGLNGYTF.

This chain links TRBV28 with TRBJ1-2; unclear D gene. The germline V and J ends were trimmed by 8 bases and 1 base, with 5 bases remaining between them. The length of the CDR3 is 11 residues. Germline V gives CDR1 MDHEN, CDR2 SYDVKM. CDR3: CASAVNYGYTF. In DNA form, the CDR3 reads TGTGCCAGCGCGGTTAACTATGGCTACACCTTC.

The chain combines TRBV28 with TRBJ1-2, with 9 bases identical to TRBD1. The ends lost 5 bases at V and 5 bases at J; junction bases unmatched: 3. This CDR3 is built from 13 residues. Germline V gives CDR1 MDHEN, CDR2 SYDVKM. CDR3 residues: CASSGTGLYGYTF. For the CDR3, the DNA is TGTGCCAGCAGTGGGACAGGGTTATATGGCTACACCTTC.